This TCR beta chain was captured in a study of T cell responses to AZD1222 COVID-19 vaccine. Clones were read by immunoSEQ multiplex PCR, and TCRdb kept only the in-frame ones, dropping some. Of some 98,000 clones listed, about 90% are singletons. In its sample, this clone was seen once. Trimming cost V 0 bases and J 11 bases; bases outside gene matches: 10. The CDR3 has 15 residues. Germline assignment: CDR1 LGHDT and CDR2 YNNKEL (reference sequence). The clonotype comes from an adult who received the AZD1222 COVID-19 vaccine. This chain uses TRBV3-1 (or the pseudogene TRBV3-2) with TRBJ2-3, with 8 bases that match TRBD2. Source: peripheral blood, taken 28 days after the second AZD1222 dose. CDR3 sequence reads: CASSQDGTGGRGQYF. The CDR3 bases are TGTGCCAGCAGCCAAGATGGAACGGGAGGGCGGGGGCAGTATTTT.